This TCR beta chain derives from a study of cytomegalovirus exposure and HLA in healthy donors. To note about this clone: Its specificity is unknown.

The PCR made use of 60 Vbeta and 13 Jbeta primers. Sequencing was performed with immunoSEQ multiplex PCR; in TCRdb, only in-frame clones are kept and a portion is missing. The sample has 90,000 to 120,000 clones, approximately 80% seen once; the top ten hold 4.2%. Donors likely had unrecorded immune exposures despite being nominally healthy when sampled. The CDR3 covers 14 residues. CDR1 SQVTM and CDR2 ANQGSEA come from the germline V gene. The V end was cut by 4 bases, the J end by 5 bases, with 16 bases between. Study-wide findings and caveats: A later analysis linked 15,000 to 20,000 TCR beta sequences to HLA alleles at 0.05 false discovery rate. The classifier was said to identify cytomegalovirus status with high specificity and sensitivity.

The chain recombines TRBV29-1 with TRBJ2-3; tentatively, D is TRBD1 (6 bases). What was sequenced was PBMCs. The TCR was taken from a male donor in good health and CMV-seronegative. The CDR3 DNA sequence: TGCAGCGTTGTGACGACAGGAAAGGGAGATACGCAGTATTTT. It specifies CSVVTTGKGDTQYF.